A selection of T cell receptor beta chains follows, all from one sample in a study of blood T cell repertoires in COVID-19. Here immunoSEQ multiplex PCR was the method, and the copy in TCRdb shows in-frame clones only, minus some. The repertoire includes about 150,000 clones, approximately 92% of them detected once, and about an eighth sits in the top ten. Sequencing was carried out using peripheral blood. These receptors all stem from a man aged 18 to 35 with COVID-19, enrolled during active disease. Both conserved end residues are part of each CDR3. D genes are given only for firm matches. The listing skips clone size in some rows; elsewhere it reads once, few, many or a size class.

J,V,size,D,DNA,CDR3
TRBJ2-3,TRBV4-3,.,TRBD1,TGCGCCAGCAGCCAAGATACAGGGGGAAATACGCAGTATTTT,CASSQDTGGNTQYF
TRBJ2-7,TRBV5-1,.,TRBD1,TGCGCCAGCAGTCTACAAGGGACAGGGACGAACGAGCAGTACTTC,CASSLQGTGTNEQYF
TRBJ2-1,TRBV6-5,.,.,TGTGCCAGCAGTCGACTTCACTACAATGAGCAGTTCTTC,CASSRLHYNEQFF
TRBJ1-2,TRBV2,.,TRBD1,TGTGCCAGCATATTGCGGCAGGGGGCGGGGAATGGCTACACCTTC,CASILRQGAGNGYTF
TRBJ1-1,TRBV5-1,.,.,TGCGCCAGCAGCTTGAACGGACTCATGAACACTGAAGCTTTCTTT,CASSLNGLMNTEAFF
TRBJ2-7,TRBV19,.,TRBD2,TGTGCCAGTAGTATGACTAGCGGGAGCTACGAGCAGTACTTC,CASSMTSGSYEQYF
TRBJ1-1,TRBV6-2/TRBV6-3,.,.,TGTGCCAGCAGTTACTCGGGGGCGTCGAACACTGAAGCTTTCTTT,CASSYSGASNTEAFF
TRBJ2-1,TRBV13,.,.,TGTGCCAGCAGCCATAGCAGGGGATACAATGAGCAGTTCTTC,CASSHSRGYNEQFF
TRBJ1-1,TRBV5-1,.,.,TGCGCCAGCAGTCAGGGAAACACTGAAGCTTTCTTT,CASSQGNTEAFF
TRBJ2-2,TRBV7-2,many,.,TGTGCCAGCAGCCACGAGAGTCGGCAGGGTTCCACCGGGGAGCTGTTTTTT,CASSHESRQGSTGELFF
TRBJ1-2,TRBV10-3,.,.,TGTGCCATCAGTGAAGTTGGCAGTGCCTACTATGGCTACACCTTC,CAISEVGSAYYGYTF